Below, one TCR beta chain is given with its context. Germline CDR1 is SGHNT and CDR2 is YENEEA. The CDR3 runs 15 residues. V shed 1 base, J shed 8 bases, and the junction held 4 bases outside the gene matches. The PCR used 60 Vbeta and 13 Jbeta primers. The method was immunoSEQ multiplex PCR; TCRdb's version includes in-frame clones alone and lacks a portion of them. The table records roughly 130,000 clones, about 73% of them present only once. The sample comes from a study of cytomegalovirus exposure and HLA in healthy donors. Sequencing input: PBMCs. This sequence was found in a woman aged 45 to 65 in good health and CMV-seropositive. The chain recombines TRBV11-3 with TRBJ2-1; 11 positions agree with TRBD2. The CDR3 region has the DNA TGTGCCAGCAGCTTAGCCCTAGCGGGGGGTGATGAGCAGTTCTTC. Protein: CASSLALAGGDEQFF.